The subject of this entry is one TCR beta chain. The antigen remains unidentified. These data belong to a study of graft-versus-host responses after intestinal transplantation. Turning to the study itself: Transplants were multivisceral, liver-intestinal, or isolated intestinal. Study outcomes and limitations: Detected in recipient marrow were GvH clones, some of which were first observed in ileum or blood. Graft-donor T cell macrochimerism coincided with high graft-versus-host to host-versus-graft clonal ratios in allografts.

The repertoire was sequenced with immunoSEQ multiplex PCR; TCRdb's copy has only in-frame clones and lacks some. The table includes about 90,000 clones, over 80% detected once. The receptor's source is a human donor who was the organ donor for an intestinal transplant. The source material was unstimulated CD8+ T cells sorted from spleen or lymph node cells, sampled before transplant.

The chain's CDR3 is CASRPRQGRSFGYTF. CDR3 bases: TGTGCCAGCAGACCCAGGCAGGGCCGGAGTTTTGGCTACACCTTC. The genes are TRBV2 and TRBJ1-2; weak D call: TRBD1 (5 bases). Trimming took 6 bases from V and 7 from J, leaving 21 bases between them. The germline CDR1 and CDR2 sequences are SNHLY and FYNNEI. The CDR3 has 15 amino acids.